These 25 T cell receptor beta chains share one sample of origin, sequenced in a study of identical twins. MiXCR, applied by TCRdb to the 5' RACE reads, yields one record per CDR3 protein. The sample records 690,000 or so distinct CDR3 sequences, 6.1% being singletons. The sample consisted of naive T cells sorted from blood. Receptors were obtained from a man in his late teens or twenties in good health.

The chain joins TRBV4-1 to TRBJ2-3; D is undetermined. The CDR3 has 14 amino acids. The V gene's germline CDR1 is MGHRA and CDR2 YSYEKL. Trimming removed 4 bases at V and 3 bases at J, with 11 bases between. In nucleotides, the CDR3 is TGCGCCAGCAGCCGGAGCGAGACTACAGATACGCAGTATTTT. This encodes CASSRSETTDTQYF.

The sample holds a few counts of this clonotype. The chain uses TRBV5-1 and TRBJ2-5, with D tentatively TRBD1 or TRBD2 (7 bases each). CDR1 SGHRS and CDR2 YFSETQ come from the germline V gene. V gave up 2 bases and J gave up 4 bases, with 15 bases separating them. The CDR3 sequence is 15 residues long. CDR3 in amino acids: CASSFSGGQRETQYF. For the CDR3, the DNA is TGCGCCAGCAGCTTTTCGGGGGGACAGAGAGAGACCCAGTACTTC.

This clonotype was counted at least ten times. V is TRBV15 and J is TRBJ2-7; D is unresolved. The germline V gene encodes CDR1 LNHNV and CDR2 YYDKDF (reference sequence). The CDR3 has 15 residues. The germline V and J ends were trimmed by 0 bases and 5 bases, with 14 bases remaining between them. CDR3 sequence: CATSRDYIGRDEQYF. The CDR3 coding sequence is TGTGCCACCAGCAGAGACTACATCGGTAGAGACGAGCAGTACTTC.

Remarks on this clonotype: An end of the junction does not agree with germline; a read error may underlie this. CDR3 sequence: CASSVGASKDTQYF. In DNA form, the CDR3 reads TGTGCCAGCAGCGTAGGTGCTAGCAAAGATACGCAGTATTTT. The J gene is TRBJ2-3, the V gene TRBV9, with a weak D call TRBD2 (5 bases). The CDR3 consists of 14 residues. CDR1 and CDR2 (germline): SGDLS, YYNGEE. Full variable domain (remainder filled in from reference TRBV9 and TRBJ2-3): DSGVTQTPKHLITATGQRVTLRCSPRSGDLSVYWYQQSLDQGLQFLIQYYNGEERAKGNILERFSAQQFPDLHSELNLSSLELGDSALYFCASSVGASKDTQYFGPGTRLTVL.

This clonotype was counted at least ten times. The chain is built from TRBV5-6 and TRBJ2-7, with D hard to call. The CDR3 has 13 amino acids. Germline CDR1 and CDR2: SGHDT and YYEEEE. Trimming took off 0 bases at V and 5 bases at J, with 9 bases between the two ends. The CDR3 spells CASSLEGSNEQYV. CDR3 DNA sequence: TGTGCCAGCAGCTTGGAGGGTAGTAACGAGCAGTACGTC.

Notes on this clonotype: A much bigger clone sits one base away, suggesting this may be a read error. The J gene is TRBJ2-1, the V gene TRBV2; possible D gene TRBD2, 5 bases. Per germline, CDR1 SNHLY and CDR2 FYNNEI. This CDR3 region has 10 residues. Trimming removed 8 bases at V and 6 bases at J, with 5 bases between. Written as DNA, the CDR3 is TGTGCCAGCGGGAGCAATGAGCAGTTCTTC. Amino acid sequence: CASGSNEQFF.

This clonotype came up a few times. The rearrangement joins TRBV12-3 or TRBV12-4 to TRBJ2-3; D is undetermined. The CDR3 sequence is 15 residues long. V shed 5 bases and J shed 2 bases, with 14 bases lying between them. The CDR3 DNA follows: TGTGCCAGCAGTCGCCTGGCGTCAAACACAGATACGCAGTATTTT. Protein sequence: CASSRLASNTDTQYF.

This clonotype was seen repeatedly, ten times or more. This chain joins TRBV6-2 or TRBV6-3 and TRBJ1-5; 8 bases are shared with TRBD1. Germline trimming cut 8 bases from V and 3 bases from J; bases unmatched to any gene: 12. The CDR3 loop spans 16 amino acids. CDR1 is MNHEY, CDR2 SVGEGT, per germline. The CDR3 here is CASSKAGGAFNQPQHF. The CDR3, as DNA: TGTGCCAGCTCCAAGGCAGGGGGCGCCTTCAATCAGCCCCAGCATTTT.

This clonotype has just a few counts. V and J are TRBV18 and TRBJ1-1; D unclear. This CDR3 spans 12 amino acids. V lost 2 bases and J 8 bases, leaving 9 bases between the germline ends. The germline V gene encodes CDR1 KGHSH and CDR2 LQKENI. The chain's CDR3 is CASSPTAAEAFF. Written as DNA, the CDR3 is TGTGCCAGCTCACCAACGGCAGCCGAAGCTTTCTTT.

This clonotype was seen at least ten times. The chain couples TRBV6-6 to TRBJ2-3, with D maybe TRBD1 (5 bases). This CDR3 has 13 amino acids. The germline gives CDR1 MNHNY, CDR2 SVGAGI (reference sequence). V was trimmed by 7 bases and J by 5 bases, leaving 13 bases between them. For the CDR3, the DNA is TGTGCCAGCACCCGGACACAAGGAGATACGCAGTATTTT. This codes for CASTRTQGDTQYF.

This clonotype was picked up many times. This chain joins TRBV4-3 and TRBJ1-3; the D is unclear. The V gene's germline CDR1 is LGHNA and CDR2 YSLEER. This CDR3 comprises 16 residues. Trimming took off 0 bases at V and 0 bases at J, with 9 bases between the two ends. CDR3 nucleotide sequence: TGCGCCAGCAGCCAAGATCGTACATCCTCTGGAAACACCATATATTTT. It is translated as CASSQDRTSSGNTIYF.

This clonotype has a count of ten or more. The chain uses TRBV28 and TRBJ2-1; no clear D gene. The ends were cut back, 6 bases at V and 3 bases at J, with 12 bases in the middle. The CDR3 is 14 amino acids. The germline gives CDR1 MDHEN, CDR2 SYDVKM. In nucleotides, the CDR3 is TGTGCCAGCAGGATGGGAATGGGCTACAATGAGCAGTTCTTC. Amino acids: CASRMGMGYNEQFF.

This clonotype showed up many times. The chain couples TRBV5-1 to TRBJ2-1; weak D call: TRBD2 (6 bases). Germline lookup yields CDR1 SGHRS and CDR2 YFSETQ. V shed 0 bases and J shed 5 bases, with 12 bases lying between them. The CDR3 spans 15 residues. CDR3 in DNA: TGCGCCAGCAGCTTGGTTTTCGCGGGGAACAATGAGCAGTTCTTC. Protein product: CASSLVFAGNNEQFF.

The sample holds a few counts of this clonotype. The rearrangement uses TRBV6-1 and TRBJ2-1; the D gene is possibly TRBD1 (6 bases). CDR3 length equals 16 residues. V lost 5 bases to trimming and J lost 3 bases, with 17 bases between them. Germline V lookup: CDR1 MNHNS, CDR2 SASEGT. The CDR3 bases are TGTGCCAGCAGTCCCCGGGACACAACTTTCTACAATGAGCAGTTCTTC. It yields the protein CASSPRDTTFYNEQFF.

This clonotype was seen a handful of times. The rearrangement links TRBV4-3 to TRBJ2-2; D is perhaps TRBD2 (5 bases). The germline V gene encodes CDR1 LGHNA and CDR2 YSLEER. The CDR3 has 13 amino acids. The germline V and J ends were trimmed by 4 bases and 9 bases, with 12 bases remaining between them. The CDR3 nucleotides are TGCGCCAGCAGCCGTTCCGCGGGCCGGGAGCTGTTTTTT. Translated, it gives CASSRSAGRELFF.

This clonotype was counted many times. The chain links TRBV28 to TRBJ2-5; D unclear. The germline CDR1 and CDR2 sequences are MDHEN and SYDVKM. V lost 6 bases, J lost 5 bases, and 13 bases lay in between. This CDR3 contains 13 residues. The CDR3 nucleotides are TGTGCCAGCAGCCTGCCAGCAAGGGAGACCCAGTACTTC. Translating it yields CASSLPARETQYF.

The sample holds many counts of this clonotype. The chain carries TRBV4-3 and TRBJ2-5; D is undetermined. CDR1 is LGHNA and CDR2 is YSLEER in the germline V gene. This CDR3 contains 15 residues. Trimming took off 5 bases at V and 5 bases at J, with 18 bases between the two ends. The CDR3 nucleotides read TGCGCCAGCAGCGTAAGCCGGGTGTTCGGGGAGACCCAGTACTTC. It yields the protein CASSVSRVFGETQYF.

This clonotype was recorded at least ten times. V and J are TRBV25-1 and TRBJ1-1, with a possible D match to TRBD1 (6 bases). Germline CDR1 MGHDK, CDR2 SYGVNS. Trimming removed 5 bases from V and 8 bases from J, with 12 bases in between. This CDR3 has 12 amino acids. As DNA, the CDR3 is TGTGCCAGCAGTCAGGGGCGCAGGGAAGCTTTCTTT. The encoded protein is CASSQGRREAFF.

This clonotype has more than one count but fewer than ten. The chain uses TRBV6-2 or TRBV6-3 and TRBJ2-7, with D perhaps given as TRBD1 or TRBD2 (6 bases each). The germline CDR1 and CDR2 sequences are MNHEY and SVGEGT. This CDR3 comprises 14 residues. The V and J ends lost 2 bases and 5 bases respectively, with 13 bases between them. CDR3 region: CASSYVRGGDEQYF. The CDR3 DNA sequence: TGTGCCAGCAGTTACGTCAGGGGAGGCGACGAGCAGTACTTC.

This clonotype was observed a few times. This rearrangement joins TRBV6-2 or TRBV6-3 to TRBJ1-5; D gene uncertain. Germline values: CDR1 MNHEY, CDR2 SVGEGT. The V end lost 2 bases, the J end lost 2 bases, and 13 bases lay between the germline ends. The CDR3 loop spans 16 amino acids. The CDR3 sequence is CASSYAASSGNQPQHF. CDR3 in DNA: TGTGCCAGCAGTTACGCCGCGTCGAGCGGCAATCAGCCCCAGCATTTT.

This clonotype was observed at least ten times. The chain has TRBV7-3 and TRBJ2-7; D is unclear. In germline, CDR1 is SGHTA, CDR2 FQGTGA. Trimming pared 2 bases from V and 3 bases from J, leaving 14 bases between. There are 15 residues in the CDR3. Here the CDR3 reads CASSLSVGVNYEQYF. Written as DNA, the CDR3 is TGTGCCAGCAGCTTATCAGTTGGGGTGAACTACGAGCAGTACTTC.

The sample holds many counts of this clonotype. The chain combines TRBV5-1 with TRBJ2-2; the D is unclear. This CDR3 spans 14 amino acids. V dropped 0 bases and J dropped 4 bases, with 7 bases sitting between them. The V gene's germline CDR1 is SGHRS and CDR2 YFSETQ. The CDR3 DNA follows: TGCGCCAGCAGCTTGGTAACAGTCACCGGGGAGCTGTTTTTT. Translation: CASSLVTVTGELFF. The full variable domain, rest sourced from reference TRBV5-1 and TRBJ2-2, is KAGVTQTPRYLIKTRGQQVTLSCSPISGHRSVSWYQQTPGQGLQFLFEYFSETQRNKGNFPGRFSGRQFSNSRSEMNVSTLELGDSALYLCASSLVTVTGELFFGEGSRLTVL.

This clonotype was seen ten or more times. The J gene is TRBJ2-2, the V gene TRBV6-1; 10 positions match TRBD2. This CDR3 is 15 amino acids long. Losses at the gene ends were 7 bases for V and 7 bases for J; bases not matched to a gene: 9. Germline CDR1 and CDR2: MNHNS and SASEGT. The CDR3 nucleotides are TGTGCCAGCACGATTCTAGCGGGAGCCCACGGGGAGCTGTTTTTT. As protein: CASTILAGAHGELFF.

This clonotype was counted only a few times. A junction end diverges from the germline sequence, so it may reflect a read error. The rearrangement joins TRBV10-2 to TRBJ1-2; D gene uncertain. CDR1 and CDR2 (germline): WSHSY, SAAADI. The CDR3 contains 14 residues. CDR3 nucleotide sequence: TGCGCCAGCAGTGAGTCTGCACAGACACAGCCTAACGCCTTC. Translated: CASSESAQTQPNAF.

This clonotype was observed many times. This chain's CDR3 is CSASYGQGANYGYTF. DNA of the CDR3: TGCAGTGCTAGTTACGGGCAGGGAGCTAACTATGGCTACACCTTC. The rearrangement links TRBV20-1 to TRBJ1-2, with D possibly matching TRBD1 (5 bases). Trimming took 3 bases from V and 0 from J, leaving 14 bases between them. The CDR3 runs to 15 residues. CDR1 and CDR2 from the germline V gene are DFQATT and SNEGSKA (reference sequence).